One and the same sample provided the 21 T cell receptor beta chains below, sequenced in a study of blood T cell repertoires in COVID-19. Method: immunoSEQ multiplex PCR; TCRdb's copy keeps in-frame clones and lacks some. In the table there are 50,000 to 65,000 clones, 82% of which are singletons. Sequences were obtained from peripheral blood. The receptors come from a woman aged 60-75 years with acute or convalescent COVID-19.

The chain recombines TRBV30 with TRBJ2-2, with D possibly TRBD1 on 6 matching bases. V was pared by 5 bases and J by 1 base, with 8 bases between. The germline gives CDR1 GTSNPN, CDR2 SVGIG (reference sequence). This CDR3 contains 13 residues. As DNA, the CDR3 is TGTGCCTGGGGCAGGGGGAACACCGGGGAGCTGTTTTTT. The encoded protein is CAWGRGNTGELFF.

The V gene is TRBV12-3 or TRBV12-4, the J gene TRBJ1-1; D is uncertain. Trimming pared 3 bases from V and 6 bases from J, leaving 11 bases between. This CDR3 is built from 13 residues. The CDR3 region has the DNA TGTGCCAGCAGTTTGGCCGGGGTCCCTGAAGCTTTCTTT. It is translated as CASSLAGVPEAFF.

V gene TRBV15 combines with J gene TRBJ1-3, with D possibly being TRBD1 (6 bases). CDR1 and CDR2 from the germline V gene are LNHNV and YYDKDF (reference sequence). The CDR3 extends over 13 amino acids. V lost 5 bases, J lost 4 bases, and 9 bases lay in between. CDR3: CATSFGQGNTIYF. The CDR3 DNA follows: TGTGCCACCAGCTTCGGACAGGGAAACACCATATATTTT.

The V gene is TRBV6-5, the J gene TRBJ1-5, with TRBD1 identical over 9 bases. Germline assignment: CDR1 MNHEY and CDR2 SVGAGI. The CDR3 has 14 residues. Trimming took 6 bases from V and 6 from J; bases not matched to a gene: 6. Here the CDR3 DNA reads TGTGCCAGCAGACCGGGACAGGGTGGTCAGCCCCAGCATTTT. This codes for CASRPGQGGQPQHF.

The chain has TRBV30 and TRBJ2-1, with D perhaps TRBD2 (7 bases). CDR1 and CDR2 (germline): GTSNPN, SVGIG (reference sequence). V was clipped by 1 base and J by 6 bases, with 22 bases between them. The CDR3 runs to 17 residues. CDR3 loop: CAWSEFFRGGRINEQFF. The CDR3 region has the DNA TGTGCCTGGAGTGAATTTTTTAGGGGGGGCCGGATCAATGAGCAGTTCTTC.

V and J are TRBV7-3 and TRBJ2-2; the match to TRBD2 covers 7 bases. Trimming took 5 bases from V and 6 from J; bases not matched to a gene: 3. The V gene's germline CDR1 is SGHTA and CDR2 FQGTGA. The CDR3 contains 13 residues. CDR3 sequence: CASSMTSPGELFF. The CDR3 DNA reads TGTGCCAGCAGCATGACTAGCCCCGGGGAGCTGTTTTTT. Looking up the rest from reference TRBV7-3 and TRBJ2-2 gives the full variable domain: GAGVSQTPSNKVTEKGKYVELRCDPISGHTALYWYRQSLGQGPEFLIYFQGTGAADDSGLPNDRFFAVRPEGSVSTLKIQRTERGDSAVYLCASSMTSPGELFFGEGSRLTVL.

The CDR3 DNA is TGTGCCAGCAGCTTAGATAGCGGGGCCTCCTACGAGCAGTACTTC. Residues: CASSLDSGASYEQYF. The V and J genes are TRBV7-2 and TRBJ2-5; 8 bases line up with TRBD2. The J call may be mistaken, given a closer DNA end match to TRBJ2-7. The CDR3 sequence is 15 residues long. The germline CDR1 and CDR2 sequences are SGHTA and FQGNSA.

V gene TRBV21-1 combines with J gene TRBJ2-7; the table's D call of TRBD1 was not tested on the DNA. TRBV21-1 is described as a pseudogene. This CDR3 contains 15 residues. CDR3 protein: CASSKEDRELHEQYF. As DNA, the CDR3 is TGTGCCAGCAGCAAAGAAGACAGGGAACTCCACGAGCAGTACTTC.

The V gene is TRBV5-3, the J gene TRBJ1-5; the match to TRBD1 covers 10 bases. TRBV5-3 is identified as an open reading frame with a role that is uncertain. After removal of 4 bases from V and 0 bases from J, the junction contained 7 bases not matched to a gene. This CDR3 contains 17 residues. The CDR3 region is CARSPGQGVNSNQPQHF. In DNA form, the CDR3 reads TGTGCCAGAAGCCCTGGACAGGGGGTTAATAGCAATCAGCCCCAGCATTTT.

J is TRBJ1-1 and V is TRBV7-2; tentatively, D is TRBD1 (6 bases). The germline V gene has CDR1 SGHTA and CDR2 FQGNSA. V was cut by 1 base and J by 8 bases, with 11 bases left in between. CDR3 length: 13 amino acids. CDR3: CASSLDRAREAFF. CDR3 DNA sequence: TGTGCCAGCAGCTTAGACAGGGCTCGGGAAGCTTTCTTT.

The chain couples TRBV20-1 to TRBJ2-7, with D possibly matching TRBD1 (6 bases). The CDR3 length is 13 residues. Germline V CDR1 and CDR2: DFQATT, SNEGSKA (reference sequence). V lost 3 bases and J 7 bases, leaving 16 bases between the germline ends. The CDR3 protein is CSASRGRGYEQYF. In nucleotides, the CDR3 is TGCAGTGCTAGTAGAGGCAGGGGATATGAGCAGTACTTC.

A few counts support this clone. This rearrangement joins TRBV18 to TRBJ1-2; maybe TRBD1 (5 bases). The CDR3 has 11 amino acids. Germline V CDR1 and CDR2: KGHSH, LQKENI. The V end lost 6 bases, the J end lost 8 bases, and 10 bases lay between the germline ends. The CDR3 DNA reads TGTGCCAGCTCTCCAGGGCAGGGCTACACCTTC. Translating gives CASSPGQGYTF.

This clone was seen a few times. CDR3: CASSDLAYSNQPQHF. The CDR3 region has the DNA TGTGCCAGCAGTGACCTAGCGTATAGCAATCAGCCCCAGCATTTT. The genes are TRBV6-1 and TRBJ1-5; no reliable D call. The V end lost 3 bases, the J end lost 0 bases, and 9 bases lay between the germline ends. There are 15 residues in the CDR3. Germline V CDR1 and CDR2: MNHNS, SASEGT.

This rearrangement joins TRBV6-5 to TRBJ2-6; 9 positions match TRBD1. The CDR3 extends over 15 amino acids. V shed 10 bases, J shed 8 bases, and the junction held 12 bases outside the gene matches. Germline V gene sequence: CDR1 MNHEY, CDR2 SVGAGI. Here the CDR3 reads CATLSGDRATNVLTF. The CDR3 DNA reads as TGTGCCACCCTTTCAGGGGACAGGGCAACCAACGTCCTGACTTTC.

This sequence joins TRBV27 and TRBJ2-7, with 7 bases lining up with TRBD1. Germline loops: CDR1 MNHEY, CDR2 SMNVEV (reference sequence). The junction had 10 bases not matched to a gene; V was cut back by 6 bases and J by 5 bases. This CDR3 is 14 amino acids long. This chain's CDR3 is CASRKGQRHDEQYF. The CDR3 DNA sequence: TGTGCCAGCAGAAAGGGACAGCGTCACGACGAGCAGTACTTC.

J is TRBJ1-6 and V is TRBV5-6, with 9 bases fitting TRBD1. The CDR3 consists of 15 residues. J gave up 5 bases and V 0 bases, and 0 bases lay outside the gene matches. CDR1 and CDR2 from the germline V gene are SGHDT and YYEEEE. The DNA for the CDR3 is TGTGCCAGCAGCTTGGGGGACAGGGATAATTCACCCCTCCACTTT. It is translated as CASSLGDRDNSPLHF.

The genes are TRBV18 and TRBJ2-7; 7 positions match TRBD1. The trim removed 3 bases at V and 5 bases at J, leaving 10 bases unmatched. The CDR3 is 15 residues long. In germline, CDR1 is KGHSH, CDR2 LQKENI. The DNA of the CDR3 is TGTGCCAGCTCACCCCTACAGGGGCAAGAGAACGAGCAGTACTTC. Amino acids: CASSPLQGQENEQYF.

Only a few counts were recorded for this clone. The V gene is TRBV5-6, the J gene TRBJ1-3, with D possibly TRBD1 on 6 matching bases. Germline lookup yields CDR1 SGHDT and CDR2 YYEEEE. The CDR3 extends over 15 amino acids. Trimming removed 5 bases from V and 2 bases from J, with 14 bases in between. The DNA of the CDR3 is TGTGCCAGCAGTCCCCGAACAGGGCCTGGAAACACCATATATTTT. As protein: CASSPRTGPGNTIYF.

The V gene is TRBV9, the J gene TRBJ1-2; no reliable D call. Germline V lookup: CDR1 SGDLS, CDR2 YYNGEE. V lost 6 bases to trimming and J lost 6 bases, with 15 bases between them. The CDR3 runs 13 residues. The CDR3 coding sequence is TGTGCCAGCAACCGAGGTGGGTCCCATGGCTACACCTTC. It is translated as CASNRGGSHGYTF.

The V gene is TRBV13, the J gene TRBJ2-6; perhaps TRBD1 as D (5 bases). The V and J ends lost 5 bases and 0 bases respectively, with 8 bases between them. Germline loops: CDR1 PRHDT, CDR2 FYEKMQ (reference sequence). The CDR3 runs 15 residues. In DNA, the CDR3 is TGTGCCAGCAGCGCCACAGGCTCTGGGGCCAACGTCCTGACTTTC. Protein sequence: CASSATGSGANVLTF. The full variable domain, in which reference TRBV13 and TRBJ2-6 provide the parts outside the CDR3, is AAGVIQSPRHLIKEKRETATLKCYPIPRHDTVYWYQQGPGQDPQFLISFYEKMQSDKGSIPDRFSAQQFSDYHSELNMSSLELGDSALYFCASSATGSGANVLTFGAGSRLTVL.

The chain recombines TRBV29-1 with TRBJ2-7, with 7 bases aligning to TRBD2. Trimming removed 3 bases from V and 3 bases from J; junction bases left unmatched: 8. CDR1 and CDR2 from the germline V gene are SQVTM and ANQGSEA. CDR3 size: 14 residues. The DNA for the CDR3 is TGCAGCGTTGATGTGGGGACGGGGGGCTACGAGCAGTACTTC. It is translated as CSVDVGTGGYEQYF.